These T cell receptor beta chains were read from a single sample in a study of blood T cells in healthy people across ages. MiXCR, applied by TCRdb to the 5' RACE reads, yields one record per CDR3 protein. The table includes under 850,000 distinct CDR3 sequences, under 40% detected once. Sample: blood. These receptors all come from a man between 18 and 35 years old in good health. Both conserved end residues are trimmed from each CDR3. The order of the fields is J gene, V gene, CDR3 length, CDR3 protein.

TRBJ2-2	TRBV7-9	13	ASSLGAGRTGELF
TRBJ2-5	TRBV20-1	16	SAFDLLPGQVLKETQY
TRBJ1-1	TRBV5-1	12	ASSWGHQNTEAF
NA	TRBV7-2	13	ASSLWGSYQETQF
TRBJ1-1	TRBV20-1	10	SARDLSTEAF
TRBJ1-6	TRBV3-1	10	AAGGFISPLH
TRBJ1-6	TRBV6-6	13	ASSELSSYNSPLH
TRBJ2-6	TRBV11-2	14	ASSLLGLSGANVLT
TRBJ1-5	TRBV20-1	12	SATGPTGNQPQH
TRBJ1-1	TRBV20-1	13	SAHRRDRGLTEAF